This T cell receptor beta chain stems from a study of immune evolution from preneoplasia to lung adenocarcinoma. V dropped 6 bases and J dropped 4; count of bases not matched to a gene: 10. The CDR3 runs 15 residues. Germline lookup yields CDR1 KGHSH and CDR2 LQKENI. TCRdb's copy holds only in-frame clones and misses some; the assay was immunoSEQ multiplex PCR. This repertoire shows 12,000 to 15,000 clones, 65% to 90% found once; its top ten account for approximately 3%. Nucleic acids came from premalignant or tumor cells enriched by macro-dissection. The receptor was derived from a donor at least 70 years old with lung adenocarcinoma. Sequenced: FFPE lung adenocarcinoma in situ tissue. This chain joins TRBV18 and TRBJ1-2, with TRBD1 identical over 8 bases. CDR3 loop: CASSQDRGLGYGYTF. The CDR3 nucleotides are TGTGCCAGCTCTCAAGACAGGGGTTTGGGCTATGGCTACACCTTC. Based on the CDR3 plus reference TRBV18 and TRBJ1-2, the full variable domain is NAGVMQNPRHLVRRRGQEARLRCSPMKGHSHVYWYRQLPEEGLKFMVYLQKENIIDESGMPKERFSAEFPKEGPSILRIQQVVRGDSAAYFCASSQDRGLGYGYTFGSGTRLTVV.